This T cell receptor (beta chain) derives from a study of blood T cell repertoires in COVID-19. Study-wide background: Samples representing acute and convalescent COVID-19 were sourced from the United States, Italy and Spain. From T cells, B-cell-depleted T cells, or PBMCs came the material, which was cDNA or gDNA.

In the original processing: Nucleated cell counts were estimated from reference gene primer amplification. Repertoires were generated with immunoSEQ multiplex PCR, while TCRdb's copy carries only in-frame clones and drops some. V, J and clone size are those of that table, while D and trimming were read from the DNA. Counted here are 50,000 to 65,000 clones, around 93% occurring once; the ten biggest clones make up around 4.3%. The source is a man aged 50 or older with active COVID-19. The specimen sequenced was peripheral blood.

Here the CDR3 reads CASSLAGISYNEQFF. CDR3 in DNA: TGTGCCAGCAGCTTAGCAGGGATCTCCTACAATGAGCAGTTCTTC. This sequence joins TRBV13 and TRBJ2-1; possibly TRBD1 for D (5 bases). This CDR3 has 15 residues. V lost 1 base, J lost 0 bases, and 7 bases lay in between. CDR1 and CDR2 (germline): PRHDT, FYEKMQ (reference sequence).